This record covers a single TCR beta chain. This sample is drawn from a study of T cell changes during pregnancy in multiple sclerosis. The V end was cut by 2 bases, the J end by 4 bases, with 20 bases between. CDR3 size: 16 residues. In germline, CDR1 is SQVTM, CDR2 ANQGSEA. Data came from immunoSEQ multiplex PCR; TCRdb stores just in-frame clones and leaves some out. Found here are 40,000 to 55,000 clones, approximately 92% of them singletons; the top ten hold around 8%. The clonotype was recovered from a female donor with multiple sclerosis, enrolled in a pregnancy study. The material was CD8+ T cells from peripheral blood mononuclear cells, obtained in the second trimester of pregnancy. The chain links TRBV29-1 to TRBJ1-2, with D perhaps TRBD1 (5 bases). The CDR3 loop reads CSVEYGETGYLYGYTF. Written as DNA, the CDR3 is TGCAGCGTTGAATATGGGGAAACAGGCTACCTCTATGGCTACACCTTC.